This T cell receptor (beta chain) comes out of a study of cytomegalovirus exposure and HLA in healthy donors. This CDR3 is 17 amino acids long. Trimming took 0 bases from V and 1 from J; bases not matched to a gene: 6. Germline V CDR1 and CDR2: ENHRY, SYGVKD. The study ran its PCR with 60 Vbeta and 13 Jbeta primers. Sequencing was performed with immunoSEQ multiplex PCR; in TCRdb, only in-frame clones are kept and a portion is missing. The table lists 150,000 to 200,000 clones, more than 65% of them singletons. The sample holds a few counts of this clone. Material: PBMCs. V and J are TRBV10-3 and TRBJ1-5, with 7 bases aligning to TRBD1. The clonotype comes from a woman in her thirties or forties in good health and CMV-seropositive. The CDR3 bases are TGTGCCATCAGTGAGTCAAAGGAGGGGGCGAGCAATCAGCCCCAGCATTTT. This codes for CAISESKEGASNQPQHF.